Here is one T cell receptor beta chain with its context. Using immunoSEQ multiplex PCR, the repertoire was profiled, and TCRdb retains in-frame clones only, with some absent. The sample has fewer than 250,000 clones; 88% are singletons. V was pared by 6 bases and J by 10 bases, with 13 bases between. The length of the CDR3 is 12 residues. The germline gives CDR1 SGHTA, CDR2 FQGNSA. The data derive from a study of blood T cell repertoires in COVID-19. This TCR was recovered from a man aged 65 to 85 with acute or convalescent COVID-19. The rearrangement uses TRBV7-2 and TRBJ2-1, with D tentatively TRBD1 (6 bases). The specimen was peripheral blood. The CDR3 here is CASSLQGIEQFF. The CDR3 DNA follows: TGTGCCAGCAGTTTACAGGGCATAGAGCAGTTCTTC.